This record covers a single T cell receptor beta chain. This record comes from a study of technical replicates of blood from several donors. Using immunoSEQ multiplex PCR, the repertoire was profiled, and TCRdb retains in-frame clones only, with some absent. This sample has about 57,000 clones, with around 93% found just once. This CDR3 has 14 residues. V was cut by 11 bases and J by 8 bases, with 19 bases left in between. Germline V gene sequence: CDR1 MNHEY, CDR2 SMNVEV (reference sequence). The sequenced sample consisted of PBMCs. This TCR was sampled from a human donor in good health. Some clones in this sample may be carry-over from other donors' samples. The chain recombines TRBV27 with TRBJ1-6; the D gene is possibly TRBD1 (6 bases). In DNA form, the CDR3 reads TGTGCCGTCCGCGGGGGGGCCCGAGATTCACCCCTCCACTTT. Its translation is CAVRGGARDSPLHF.